The sequence of this T cell receptor (beta chain) was determined in a study of T cells in Graves' hyperthyroidism and ophthalmopathy. Study summary: Specimen type is peripheral blood, collected at initial diagnosis prior to any treatment.

Used for diagnoses were clinical symptoms, serum thyroxine and TRAb, thyroid ultrasound and orbital computed tomography. Ahead of any ophthalmopathy symptoms, the blood sample was obtained at the first diagnosis of hyperthyroidism. The CDR3 regions of TCR beta were amplified from RNA transcripts. The study used the HTBI primer set for a first-round RT-PCR of the TCR CDR3. TCRdb processed the multiplex PCR reads anew with MiXCR; each CDR3 protein has one entry. The repertoire has nearly 600,000 distinct CDR3 sequences, approximately 13% of them found once; the top ten carry roughly 6.2%. Findings of the study overall: Expanded thyroid clonotypes (above 0.001) were mostly also found in blood.

This clonotype occurred many times. Antigen unknown. V lost 7 bases, J lost 3 bases, and 8 bases stayed unmatched. The CDR3 covers 14 residues. Germline assignment: CDR1 MDHEN and CDR2 SYDVKM. The sample was blood. V and J are TRBV28 and TRBJ1-2; 7 nucleotides agree with TRBD1. The source of this sequence is a woman under 40 with Graves' hyperthyroidism that later progressed to Graves' ophthalmopathy. The DNA for the CDR3 is TGTGCCAGCACCACTCAGGGGGATGACTATGGCTACACCTTC. Protein: CASTTQGDDYGYTF.